These T cell receptor beta chains were read from a single sample in a study of cytotoxic CD8 clonotypes in ibrutinib-treated CLL. The assay was immunoSEQ multiplex PCR, and TCRdb's table has in-frame clones only and misses some. Altogether around 160,000 clones are present, around nine tenths being singletons, with the ten largest covering around 3%. The sample was PBMCs, taken at disease progression, from a patient treated with ibrutinib. The source is a human donor with chronic lymphocytic leukemia. CDR3s include the opening cysteine and the closing phenylalanine or tryptophan. A D gene is named only where the DNA matches it firmly. Only some rows state a clone size, as once, few, many or a class for expanded clones.

J gene	D gene	clone size	V gene	CDR3 DNA	CDR3 protein
TRBJ1-2	TRBD1	.	TRBV4-1	TGCGCCAGCAGCACACCGCAGGGGGCGTGGTATGGCTACACCTTC	CASSTPQGAWYGYTF
TRBJ2-5	TRBD2	.	TRBV30	TGTGCCTGGAAAACTAGCGCCCAAGAGACCCAGTACTTC	CAWKTSAQETQYF
TRBJ2-5	TRBD2	.	TRBV12-5	TGTGCTAGTGGGGGACTAGCCCCTAATTTGCCCCAGTACTTC	CASGGLAPNLPQYF
TRBJ1-2	.	.	TRBV29-1	TGCAGCGTTGAAGATCCTGGTGGCTACACCTTC	CSVEDPGGYTF
TRBJ2-7	.	.	TRBV18	TGTGCCAGCTCTCCCAGCTCCTACGAGCAGTACTTC	CASSPSSYEQYF
TRBJ2-5	TRBD1	.	TRBV4-2	TGTGCCAGCAGCCAACCGGACAGGGGTCGTCAAGAGACCCAGTACTTC	CASSQPDRGRQETQYF
TRBJ2-5	.	once	TRBV18	TGTGCCAGCTCGCCAGATCAGAGGGAGACCCAGTACTTC	CASSPDQRETQYF
TRBJ2-1	.	.	TRBV19	TGTGCCAGTAGTCGGAGCGGGCGGACCTACAATGAGCAGTTCTTC	CASSRSGRTYNEQFF
TRBJ1-1	.	.	TRBV6-1	.	CASILDRVWVTEAFF
TRBJ1-2	TRBD1	.	TRBV28	TGTGCCAGCAGTCCACCCGACAGGGCAATCACCTATGGCTACACCTTC	CASSPPDRAITYGYTF
TRBJ2-3	.	.	TRBV5-8	TGTGCCAGCAGCTTGGCGCTAGCGTCGACAGATACGCAGTATTTT	CASSLALASTDTQYF
TRBJ1-3	.	.	TRBV7-2	TGTGCCAGCAGCCAAGCCGGGCCCAGGGCCGGAAACACCATATATTTT	CASSQAGPRAGNTIYF
TRBJ1-4	.	once	TRBV19	TGTGCCAGTAATTTGGGCGGGAGTTTTTGGAATGAAAAACTGTTTTTT	CASNLGGSFWNEKLFF
TRBJ2-3	.	.	TRBV28	TGTGCCAGCAAACCGCAGGGGTTTGCAGATACGCAGTATTTT	CASKPQGFADTQYF
TRBJ1-1	.	.	TRBV19	TGTGCCAGTAGTATCCAGCCGAACACTGAAGCTTTCTTT	CASSIQPNTEAFF
TRBJ2-2	TRBD2	.	TRBV7-3	TGTGCCAGCAGCCCGGGACTAGCGGGAGCCGGGGAGCTGTTTTTT	CASSPGLAGAGELFF
TRBJ2-1	.	.	TRBV9	TGTGCCAGCAGCGGAACCGGGGAAGATATCAATGAGCAGTTCTTC	CASSGTGEDINEQFF
TRBJ1-2	TRBD1	.	TRBV9	TGTGCCAGCAGCGTAGCACGCTGGGACAGGGGGAACTATGGCTACACCTTC	CASSVARWDRGNYGYTF
TRBJ1-2	.	once	TRBV21-1	TGTGCCAGCAGACCCCAGGGCATTCCATATGGCTACACCTTC	CASRPQGIPYGYTF
TRBJ1-2	TRBD1	once	TRBV25-1	TGTGCCAGCAGTAAGCAGACAGGGTTTAACTATGGCTACACCTTC	CASSKQTGFNYGYTF
TRBJ2-7	.	.	TRBV2	TGTGCCAGCAGCGGGACTGATTTCTACGAGCAGTACTTC	CASSGTDFYEQYF
TRBJ2-1	TRBD2	.	TRBV6-5	TGTGCCAGCAGTTACCGGGAGGCCCGGTACAATGAGCAGTTCTTC	CASSYREARYNEQFF
TRBJ2-1	.	.	TRBV6-6	TGTGCCAGCATCGACTCGGACACGGCCGGAGAGCAGTTCTTC	CASIDSDTAGEQFF
TRBJ2-3	TRBD2	.	TRBV10-1	TGCGCCAGCAGTTCCGGACTAGCGGGAGTTGGGGATACGCAGTATTTT	CASSSGLAGVGDTQYF
TRBJ1-1	TRBD1	.	TRBV10-3	TGTGCCATCAAGCAGGGGGGGGACACTGAAGCTTTCTTT	CAIKQGGDTEAFF
TRBJ2-3	.	.	TRBV7-3	TGTGCCAGCAGCTTAATGGGAAGCACAGATACGCAGTATTTT	CASSLMGSTDTQYF
TRBJ2-7	TRBD1	.	TRBV11-3	TGTGCCAGCAGCTCCCTGGGGACAGGGTCATCCGAGCAGTACTTC	CASSSLGTGSSEQYF
TRBJ2-3	TRBD2	.	TRBV6-4	TGTGCCAGCAGTGACCGAGCGGGAGGGTCGGGCACAGATACGCAGTATTTT	CASSDRAGGSGTDTQYF
TRBJ2-3	.	.	TRBV19	TGTGCCAGTAGTATTGAAGGGCACCGTAGCACAGATACGCAGTATTTT	CASSIEGHRSTDTQYF
TRBJ1-2	.	.	TRBV21-1	TGTGCCAGCAGCAAACGGGTGTATTACTATGGCTACACCTTC	CASSKRVYYYGYTF
TRBJ2-1	.	.	TRBV30	TGTGCCTGGAGTGGGGGTTTTGAGCAGTTCTTC	CAWSGGFEQFF
TRBJ1-3	TRBD1	.	TRBV7-2	TGTGCCAGCAGCCTAGACAGGGGCTCTGGAAACACCATATATTTT	CASSLDRGSGNTIYF
TRBJ1-4	.	.	TRBV5-1	TGCGCCAGCAGTCACGTTGGGGGGGTGAATGAAAAACTGTTTTTT	CASSHVGGVNEKLFF
TRBJ1-5	TRBD1	.	TRBV19	TGTGCCAGTAGTCTCCAGACAGGGGGCCCGAGGTATAGCAATCAGCCCCAGCATTTT	CASSLQTGGPRYSNQPQHF